This passage covers 14 T cell receptor beta chains from one sample sequenced in a study of metastatic and nonmetastatic thyroid tumors. Thyroid surgery had not been preceded by any treatment in any patient. Using MiXCR, TCRdb reanalyzed the PCR reads. Of about 43,000 clones detected, under 4% appear once; the ten largest clones hold 9.5% to 10%. Sequencing used blood. Source of these receptors: a female donor with papillary thyroid cancer or a benign thyroid nodule (not recorded which). Some clones in this sample may be carry-over from other donors' samples.

This clone was counted many times. CDR3 nucleotides: TGCAGTGCTAGACAGAGTAACTATGGCTACACCTTC. Its protein is CSARQSNYGYTF. The genes are TRBV20-1 and TRBJ1-2; no definite D call. Per germline, CDR1 DFQATT and CDR2 SNEGSKA (reference sequence). V was trimmed by 2 bases and J by 1 base, leaving 5 bases between them. CDR3 length: 12 residues.

Many counts were recorded for this clone. This may be a read error, as it is one base from a much larger clone. Other DNA sequences within the sample encode an identical CDR3. V is TRBV5-6 and J is TRBJ2-7, with D hard to call. The germline CDR1 and CDR2 sequences are SGHDT and YYEEEE. V lost 4 bases and J lost 3, with 11 bases in between. The CDR3 is 13 residues long. The chain's CDR3 is CASSNDRVYEQYF. DNA for the CDR3: TGTGCCAGCAGCAACGATAGGGTCTACGAGCAGTACTTC. The complete variable domain, with remaining parts taken from reference TRBV5-6 and TRBJ2-7, reads DAGVTQSPTHLIKTRGQQVTLRCSPKSGHDTVSWYQQALGQGPQFIFQYYEEEERQRGNFPDRFSGHQFPNYSSELNVNALLLGDSALYLCASSNDRVYEQYFGPGTRLTVT.

There are many counts of this clone. This chain joins TRBV3-1 and TRBJ2-2; D gene uncertain. The CDR3 has 15 residues. Germline lookup yields CDR1 LGHDT and CDR2 YNNKEL (reference sequence). The V end was cut by 1 base, the J end by 3 bases, with 9 bases between. The CDR3: CASSQGDGYTGELFF. The CDR3 DNA reads as TGTGCCAGCAGCCAAGGGGATGGGTACACCGGGGAGCTGTTTTTT. The full variable domain, its missing parts supplied by reference TRBV3-1 and TRBJ2-2, is DTAVSQTPKYLVTQMGNDKSIKCEQNLGHDTMYWYKQDSKKFLKIMFSYNNKELIINETVPNRFSPKSPDKAHLNLHINSLELGDSAVYFCASSQGDGYTGELFFGEGSRLTVL.

This clone was seen many times. This chain joins TRBV11-2 and TRBJ2-7; no firm D call. The germline gives CDR1 SGHAT, CDR2 FQNNGV. Deletions cut 4 bases from V and 3 bases from J, with 10 bases between. This CDR3 region has 13 residues. The CDR3 protein is CASSSTQVYEQYF. The CDR3 DNA reads as TGTGCCAGCAGCTCGACGCAGGTCTACGAGCAGTACTTC.

This clone was observed at least ten times. V gene TRBV28 combines with J gene TRBJ2-1; D remains unclear. Germline loops: CDR1 MDHEN, CDR2 SYDVKM. CDR3 length equals 11 residues. V shed 3 bases and J shed 5 bases, with 2 bases lying between them. The CDR3 loop is CASSFDNEQFF. For the CDR3, the DNA is TGTGCCAGCAGTTTCGACAATGAGCAGTTCTTC.

This clone was recorded at least ten times. The gene calls are TRBV20-1 and TRBJ2-7; D perhaps matches TRBD1 (5 bases). V gave up 2 bases and J gave up 4 bases, with 12 bases separating them. CDR1 and CDR2 (germline): DFQATT, SNEGSKA (reference sequence). This CDR3 is 13 amino acids long. The CDR3: CSARIGQKYEQYF. CDR3 bases: TGCAGTGCTAGAATAGGACAAAAATACGAGCAGTACTTC.

This clone was seen at least ten times. The chain carries TRBV14 and TRBJ2-2; 9 bases line up with TRBD1. Germline V CDR1 and CDR2: SGHDN, FVKESK. Trimming took 6 bases from V and 5 from J; bases not matched to a gene: 4. The CDR3 totals 14 residues. CDR3 DNA: TGTGCCAGCAGACCCGGGACAGGGACCGGGGAGCTGTTTTTT. Amino acid sequence: CASRPGTGTGELFF.

Regarding this clone: One junction end does not reproduce the germline sequence, and a read error may be involved. The V gene is TRBV12-3 or TRBV12-4, the J gene TRBJ2-3; TRBD1 might be the D (5 bases). The CDR3 contains 15 residues. The CDR3 DNA reads TGTGCCAGCAGTTCCCTACAGGAGACCACAGATACGCTGTATTTT. It is translated as CASSSLQETTDTLYF.

The rearrangement links TRBV28 to TRBJ2-2; tentatively, D is TRBD2 (6 bases). The V gene's germline CDR1 is MDHEN and CDR2 SYDVKM. The CDR3 totals 14 residues. Trimming removed 11 bases from V and 5 bases from J, with 18 bases in between. The CDR3 protein is CAGKNSGETGELFF. The CDR3 region has the DNA TGTGCCGGCAAAAACTCGGGGGAGACCGGGGAGCTGTTTTTT.

The genes are TRBV20-1 and TRBJ1-6, with 10 bases matching TRBD1. The CDR3 runs to 17 residues. Germline loops: CDR1 DFQATT, CDR2 SNEGSKA (reference sequence). With 2 bases clipped from V and 1 base from J, the junction kept 5 bases outside the gene matches. The CDR3 sequence: CSARSRQGASYNSPLHF. The CDR3 DNA follows: TGCAGTGCTAGAAGCAGACAGGGGGCTTCCTATAATTCACCCCTCCACTTT.

This clone was seen repeatedly, ten times or more. The chain carries TRBV29-1 and TRBJ2-2; D is perhaps TRBD1 (5 bases). With 2 bases removed from V and 7 bases from J, the gap between germline ends came to 11 bases. Germline assignment: CDR1 SQVTM and CDR2 ANQGSEA. This CDR3 is 13 amino acids long. CDR3 in amino acids: CSVERGAVGELFF. The DNA of the CDR3 is TGCAGCGTTGAAAGGGGTGCTGTCGGGGAGCTGTTTTTT.

In its sample, this clone was seen many times. The rearrangement uses TRBV20-1 and TRBJ1-3; D ambiguous. Trimming removed 2 bases at V and 3 bases at J, with 5 bases between. The CDR3 runs to 12 residues. Germline CDR1 and CDR2: DFQATT and SNEGSKA (reference sequence). DNA for the CDR3: TGCAGTGCTAGAACCGATGGAAACACCATATATTTT. Protein: CSARTDGNTIYF.

This clone was counted a few times. This chain uses TRBV28 with TRBJ1-1; D perhaps matches TRBD1 (6 bases). With 3 bases removed from V and 10 bases from J, the gap between germline ends came to 15 bases. The CDR3 has 13 residues. The germline gives CDR1 MDHEN, CDR2 SYDVKM. CDR3 residues: CASSLAGVRGAFF. The CDR3 nucleotides are TGTGCCAGCAGTTTGGCAGGGGTGAGAGGAGCTTTCTTT.

Many counts were recorded for this clone. The chain links TRBV4-1 to TRBJ1-2; a weak D match, TRBD1 (6 bases). Trimming took 0 bases from V and 6 from J, leaving 14 bases between them. CDR1 and CDR2 (germline): MGHRA, YSYEKL. CDR3 size: 15 residues. Here the CDR3 DNA reads TGCGCCAGCAGCCAAGACCCACAGGGCTACAATGGCTACACCTTC. Its protein product is CASSQDPQGYNGYTF.